A single sample is the source of the 30 T cell receptor beta chains below, sequenced in a study of T cell changes during pregnancy in multiple sclerosis. TCRdb's table, derived via immunoSEQ multiplex PCR, lists solely in-frame clones and lacks some. The data show tens of thousands of clones, about nine tenths seen once. The sample was peripheral blood, taken in the first trimester of pregnancy. The receptors shown here come from a female donor in good health, enrolled as a control in a pregnancy study.

The CDR3 is CASSLLARINTGELFF. CDR3 DNA sequence: TGTGCCAGCTCACTGCTAGCGCGGATCAACACCGGGGAGCTGTTTTTT. The gene calls are TRBV18 and TRBJ2-2, with a possible D match to TRBD2 (6 bases). From germline, CDR1 is KGHSH and CDR2 LQKENI. Between the trimmed V and J ends, which lost 4 bases and 2 bases, there was a span of 14 bases. The CDR3 has 16 amino acids.

The chain employs TRBV27 and TRBJ1-2; D perhaps matches TRBD1 (5 bases). Germline V gene lookup returns CDR1 MNHEY and CDR2 SMNVEV (reference sequence). CDR3 length: 16 residues. V lost 0 bases and J 7 bases, leaving 18 bases between the germline ends. Here the CDR3 DNA reads TGTGCCAGCAGTTTATCGAGGATAGCAGGGATCAGTGGCTACACCTTC. It specifies CASSLSRIAGISGYTF.

V gene TRBV7-2 combines with J gene TRBJ1-3, with D hard to call. The germline V and J ends were trimmed by 1 base and 0 bases, with 7 bases remaining between them. This CDR3 comprises 15 residues. Germline CDR1 is SGHTA and CDR2 is FQGNSA. CDR3 DNA: TGTGCCAGCAGCTTAGGAGGAGGCTCTGGAAACACCATATATTTT. It translates to CASSLGGGSGNTIYF.

Concerning this clone: Distinct nucleotide sequences in the sample also encode this CDR3. V and J are TRBV10-3 and TRBJ1-1; D is possibly TRBD1 (5 bases). CDR3 length equals 14 residues. Germline assignment: CDR1 ENHRY and CDR2 SYGVKD. V was shortened by 0 bases and J by 1 base, with 6 bases between the two germline ends. The CDR3 nucleotides are TGTGCCATCAGTGAGTCCGGGGGGAACACTGAAGCTTTCTTT. It encodes CAISESGGNTEAFF.

This clone was observed once. The rearrangement uses TRBV7-9 and TRBJ2-7; 7 bases map to TRBD1. Trimming took 5 bases from V and 10 from J; bases not matched to a gene: 11. The CDR3 runs 13 residues. Germline assignment: CDR1 SEHNR and CDR2 FQNEAQ (reference sequence). The CDR3 nucleotides are TGTGCCAGCAGCCCGACCGGGACAGCCGGTCAGTACTTC. This translates into CASSPTGTAGQYF.

This chain links TRBV11-2 with TRBJ2-2; the D is unclear. The germline CDR1 and CDR2 sequences are SGHAT and FQNNGV. This CDR3 is 14 amino acids long. Trimming removed 5 bases from V and 6 bases from J, with 13 bases in between. The CDR3 DNA is TGTGCCAGCAGCACCCCCAGGTCCCCCGGGGAGCTGTTTTTT. This gives the protein CASSTPRSPGELFF.

The rearrangement joins TRBV11-2 to TRBJ2-3, with a tentative D call TRBD1 (6 bases). V lost 0 bases, J lost 1 base, and 8 bases lay in between. CDR3 length equals 15 residues. The germline V gene has CDR1 SGHAT and CDR2 FQNNGV. Here the CDR3 reads CASSLDRGGTDTQYF. The DNA of the CDR3 is TGTGCCAGCAGCTTAGACAGGGGCGGCACAGATACGCAGTATTTT.

This clone showed up just once. The rearrangement links TRBV13 to TRBJ1-2; 9 positions match TRBD1. The CDR3 runs 14 residues. V gave up 5 bases and J gave up 2 bases; unmatched junction bases: 3. CDR1 and CDR2 (germline): PRHDT, FYEKMQ (reference sequence). This CDR3 is CASSQGTGNYGYTF. The CDR3 DNA sequence: TGTGCCAGCAGCCAAGGGACAGGGAACTATGGCTACACCTTC.

J is TRBJ2-7 and V is TRBV28; TRBD2 matches 9 bases. From germline, CDR1 is MDHEN and CDR2 SYDVKM. With 6 bases clipped from V and 4 bases from J, the junction kept 16 bases outside the gene matches. This CDR3 has 17 amino acids. This chain's CDR3 is CASSPSSLSGSWYEQYF. CDR3 DNA sequence: TGTGCCAGCAGCCCCTCATCCCTTAGCGGGAGTTGGTACGAGCAGTACTTC.

The chain joins TRBV4-2 to TRBJ2-4; 10 bases fit TRBD2. This CDR3 contains 16 residues. CDR1 is LGHNA and CDR2 is YNFKEQ in the germline V gene. J was trimmed by 0 bases and V by 1 base; bases with no gene match: 0. For the CDR3, the DNA is TGTGCCAGCAGCCAAGGACTAGCGGGAGCCAAAAACATTCAGTACTTC. It codes for CASSQGLAGAKNIQYF.

This clone was detected only a few times. The V and J genes are TRBV20-1 and TRBJ2-1, with 10 bases aligning to TRBD2. From germline, CDR1 is DFQATT and CDR2 SNEGSKA (reference sequence). The CDR3 consists of 11 residues. The junction had 3 bases not matched to a gene; V was cut back by 1 base and J by 15 bases. For the CDR3, the DNA is TGCAGTGCTAGAGGGACTAGCGGCCGGTTCTTC. This codes for CSARGTSGRFF.

The rearrangement joins TRBV2 to TRBJ2-1, with D possibly being TRBD1 (6 bases). CDR3 length equals 15 residues. V lost 5 bases and J 2 bases, leaving 13 bases between the germline ends. Germline V gene data show CDR1 as SNHLY and CDR2 as FYNNEI. The CDR3 region has the DNA TGTGCCAGCAGTACAACAGGGACCCCCTACAATGAGCAGTTCTTC. This sequence encodes CASSTTGTPYNEQFF.

The J gene is TRBJ2-7, the V gene TRBV2; TRBD1 is a possible D gene (5 bases). The CDR3 totals 13 residues. Germline V CDR1 and CDR2: SNHLY, FYNNEI. The V end lost 10 bases, the J end lost 5 bases, and 18 bases lay between the germline ends. The CDR3 spells CATVDQGVHEQYF. CDR3 DNA sequence: TGTGCCACCGTTGATCAGGGTGTCCACGAGCAGTACTTC.

The gene calls are TRBV7-3 and TRBJ2-6, with TRBD2 matching over 11 bases. V lost 3 bases and J lost 0; bases outside the gene matches: 4. Looked up from germline, CDR1 is SGHTA and CDR2 is FQGTGA. The CDR3 runs to 18 residues. The CDR3 DNA sequence: TGTGCCAGCAGCTTCGGCGGGACTAGCGGCTCTGGGGCCAACGTCCTGACTTTC. Residues: CASSFGGTSGSGANVLTF.

V and J are TRBV7-9 and TRBJ2-1, with a weak D call TRBD2 (7 bases). Germline V gives CDR1 SEHNR, CDR2 FQNEAQ (reference sequence). V dropped 0 bases and J dropped 9 bases, with 15 bases sitting between them. This CDR3 has 15 residues. CDR3 DNA sequence: TGTGCCAGCAGCTTAGCGGGGGGGCCGAGCGGTGAGCAGTTCTTC. Protein sequence: CASSLAGGPSGEQFF.

This chain uses TRBV7-6 with TRBJ2-1; D is unclear. The ends were cut back, 5 bases at V and 4 bases at J, with 12 bases in the middle. The CDR3 extends over 14 amino acids. Germline V gives CDR1 SGHVS, CDR2 FNYEAQ. The CDR3: CASSPKLIYNEQFF. In nucleotides, the CDR3 is TGTGCCAGCAGCCCCAAACTGATTTACAATGAGCAGTTCTTC. Combining the CDR3 with reference TRBV7-6 and TRBJ2-1 gives the whole variable domain GAGVSQSPRYKVTKRGQDVALRCDPISGHVSLYWYRQALGQGPEFLTYFNYEAQQDKSGLPNDRFSAERPEGSISTLTIQRTEQRDSAMYRCASSPKLIYNEQFFGPGTRLTVL.

This chain links TRBV29-1 with TRBJ1-4; D is perhaps TRBD1 (6 bases). This CDR3 has 16 amino acids. Trimming took 6 bases from V and 6 from J, leaving 23 bases between them. Germline V gene data show CDR1 as SQVTM and CDR2 as ANQGSEA. The CDR3 DNA follows: TGCAGCGTGAGAATGATAGGGGGGGGCGAGGATGAAAAACTGTTTTTT. This encodes CSVRMIGGGEDEKLFF.

This chain connects TRBV6-1 to TRBJ2-2; 9 bases are a match to TRBD2. The V gene's germline CDR1 is MNHNS and CDR2 SASEGT. The CDR3 is 14 residues long. Trimming took 6 bases from V and 6 from J; bases not matched to a gene: 5. CDR3 nucleotide sequence: TGTGCCAGCAGAGCCGGGACTAGCCCCGGGGAGCTGTTTTTT. Its translation is CASRAGTSPGELFF.

The rearrangement links TRBV2 to TRBJ2-7; D is perhaps TRBD2 (5 bases). The germline V and J ends were trimmed by 2 bases and 1 base, with 12 bases remaining between them. This CDR3 region has 15 residues. Germline V gene data show CDR1 as SNHLY and CDR2 as FYNNEI. CDR3 in DNA: TGTGCCAGCAGTGAATGGGCAGGAGGATCCTACGAGCAGTACTTC. The encoded protein is CASSEWAGGSYEQYF.

The CDR3 coding sequence is TGCGCCACCCTAAGGGCGGGGGAGCAGTACTTC. This sequence encodes CATLRAGEQYF. V is TRBV23-1 and J is TRBJ2-7, with D possibly TRBD2 on 6 matching bases. TRBV23-1 is known as an ORF, though its function is uncertain. The CDR3 totals 11 residues. V was cut by 10 bases and J by 7 bases, with 14 bases left in between.

The chain couples TRBV6-1 to TRBJ2-1; the match to TRBD2 covers 9 bases. CDR1 is MNHNS and CDR2 is SASEGT in the germline V gene. V gave up 4 bases and J gave up 3 bases; unmatched junction bases: 7. The CDR3 covers 16 residues. The CDR3 sequence is CASSADLAGYYNEQFF. DNA of the CDR3: TGTGCCAGCAGTGCGGATCTAGCGGGGTACTACAATGAGCAGTTCTTC.

This chain joins TRBV30 and TRBJ2-5, with a weak D call TRBD2 (6 bases). This CDR3 has 15 amino acids. Germline V gene data show CDR1 as GTSNPN and CDR2 as SVGIG (reference sequence). With 0 bases removed from V and 1 base from J, the gap between germline ends came to 12 bases. CDR3 in DNA: TGTGCCTGGAGTGTAGCGGGTATACTCCAAGAGACCCAGTACTTC. Translated, it gives CAWSVAGILQETQYF. The full variable domain, with the rest looked up from reference TRBV30 and TRBJ2-5, is SQTIHQWPATLVQPVGSPLSLECTVEGTSNPNLYWYRQAAGRGLQLLFYSVGIGQISSEVPQNLSASRPQDRQFILSSKKLLLSDSGFYLCAWSVAGILQETQYFGPGTRLLVL.

This clone was seen more than once but under ten times. The gene calls are TRBV10-3 and TRBJ2-1; no clear D. Trimming removed 11 bases at V and 8 bases at J, with 19 bases between. Germline CDR1 reads ENHRY; CDR2 reads SYGVKD. This CDR3 has 13 residues. The CDR3 nucleotides read TGTGCCGCCCAATCCCCTAGTTCAGATGAGCAGTTCTTC. Its translation: CAAQSPSSDEQFF.

The rearrangement joins TRBV7-9 to TRBJ2-1; D perhaps matches TRBD2 (5 bases). Germline loops: CDR1 SEHNR, CDR2 FQNEAQ (reference sequence). The CDR3 is 14 amino acids. Trimming left V 1 base short and J 8 bases short, with 12 bases between. CDR3 sequence reads: CASSLGLAGDEQFF. DNA for the CDR3: TGTGCCAGCAGCTTAGGTCTAGCCGGCGATGAGCAGTTCTTC.

The rearrangement uses TRBV4-1 and TRBJ2-7, with D unclear. This CDR3 spans 15 amino acids. CDR1 MGHRA and CDR2 YSYEKL come from the germline V gene. Trimming took 2 bases from V and 4 from J, leaving 15 bases between them. The CDR3 DNA is TGCGCCAGCAGCCAATTGTTCCCAGGCGATTACGAGCAGTACTTC. As protein: CASSQLFPGDYEQYF.

A few counts support this clone. The chain is built from TRBV19 and TRBJ2-1, with 9 positions matching TRBD1. Germline CDR1 is LNHDA and CDR2 is SQIVND (reference sequence). CDR3 length: 15 residues. Trimming cost V 8 bases and J 8 bases; bases outside gene matches: 13. The CDR3 DNA reads as TGTGCCAGTGCTACCGGGACAGGGTATTTGGATGAGCAGTTCTTC. Encoded protein: CASATGTGYLDEQFF.

This chain uses TRBV9 with TRBJ2-7, with 8 nucleotides matching TRBD1. The CDR3 length is 15 residues. The J segment lost 7 bases and the V segment lost 0 bases, leaving 9 bases of the junction unmatched. Germline values: CDR1 SGDLS, CDR2 YYNGEE. The CDR3 DNA reads as TGTGCCAGCAGCGTAGCTTGGGACAGGACGTTTGAGCAGTACTTC. Residues: CASSVAWDRTFEQYF.

The V and J genes are TRBV13 and TRBJ1-2; no firm D call. V was clipped by 3 bases and J by 8 bases, with 19 bases between them. This CDR3 has 15 residues. Looked up from germline, CDR1 is PRHDT and CDR2 is FYEKMQ (reference sequence). DNA for the CDR3: TGTGCCAGCAGCTTGGGCAGGCCCCCCTCCACCGGCTACACCTTC. It translates to CASSLGRPPSTGYTF.

The J gene is TRBJ1-2, the V gene TRBV7-9; tentative D call: TRBD1 (6 bases). CDR1 and CDR2 from the germline V gene are SEHNR and FQNEAQ (reference sequence). With 4 bases removed from V and 4 bases from J, the gap between germline ends came to 22 bases. The CDR3 has 17 amino acids. For the CDR3, the DNA is TGTGCCAGCAGCTCCCTCACTCCGGGACACCGCTCCTATGGCTACACCTTC. This gives the protein CASSSLTPGHRSYGYTF.

The rearrangement joins TRBV29-1 to TRBJ2-1, with 9 nucleotides matching TRBD2. The CDR3 sequence is 19 residues long. Germline CDR1 is SQVTM and CDR2 is ANQGSEA. V lost 4 bases, J lost 4 bases, and 20 bases stayed unmatched. Here the CDR3 reads CSVGGLWGGGLAAYNEQFF. The DNA for the CDR3 is TGCAGCGTTGGGGGGTTATGGGGAGGGGGACTAGCAGCTTACAATGAGCAGTTCTTC.